The clone carrying this T cell receptor beta chain was counted a few times. Its cognate antigen is unknown. This entry comes from a study of blood T cells in healthy people across ages. For the second PCR, which ran for 7 to 11 cycles, a sample-barcoded 5' primer and a J-beta primer mix were used. Each cDNA molecule carried a tag from a template-switch adaptor that contained 12 random nucleotides. Each single sample gave us at least 2.5 million CDR3-containing paired-end reads. MiXCR, run by TCRdb on the 5' RACE reads, gives a single entry per CDR3 protein. The sample yields about 730,000 distinct CDR3 sequences, roughly 44% seen once. Points from the study as a whole: Strongly correlated with naive T cell percentage was TCR beta diversity.

The CDR3 loop spans 16 amino acids. Germline loops: CDR1 SGHNT, CDR2 YENEEA. Per-sample PBMC isolation yielded at least 6.5 million cells. This chain connects TRBV11-3 to TRBJ2-1, with 11 bases that match TRBD2. The DNA end favors TRBJ2-7, so the J call may be wrong. Sequenced sample: blood. The sequence was collected from a woman aged 55-70 years in good health. CDR3 bases: TGTGCCAGCAGCGAAACTAGCGGGAGCGCCTACAATGAGCAGTACTTC. Protein product: CASSETSGSAYNEQYF.